These 26 T cell receptor beta chains came from one sample sequenced in a study of PD-1 blockade in classical Hodgkin lymphoma. The data were produced by immunoSEQ multiplex PCR, yet TCRdb's version contains in-frame clones alone and is incomplete. The sample shows about 93,000 clones, roughly 91% of them seen only once. Every patient relapsed after autologous stem cell transplantation, and brentuximab vedotin exposure varied. The specimen comprised peripheral blood mononuclear cells (PBMCs), sampled before the second cycle of nivolumab. These receptors were taken from a human donor with classical Hodgkin lymphoma.

The chain carries TRBV30 and TRBJ2-2, with D unresolved. CDR1 and CDR2 from the germline V gene are GTSNPN and SVGIG (reference sequence). V shed 3 bases and J shed 3 bases, with 5 bases lying between them. The CDR3 extends over 12 amino acids. CDR3 protein: CAWSKDTGELFF. DNA of the CDR3: TGTGCCTGGAGCAAGGACACCGGGGAGCTGTTTTTT.

The chain uses TRBV7-3 and TRBJ1-3; D remains unclear. This CDR3 spans 15 amino acids. V was pared by 1 base and J by 4 bases, with 11 bases between. The germline CDR1 and CDR2 sequences are SGHTA and FQGTGA. CDR3 region: CASSLMNAPGNTIYF. CDR3 sequence (DNA): TGTGCCAGCAGCTTAATGAATGCGCCGGGAAACACCATATATTTT.

The rearrangement links TRBV9 to TRBJ1-4; D perhaps matches TRBD1 (6 bases). The CDR3 length is 20 residues. Germline lookup yields CDR1 SGDLS and CDR2 YYNGEE. Trimming removed 0 bases from V and 3 bases from J, with 24 bases in between. The CDR3, as DNA: TGTGCCAGCAGCGTAGGGCCAATCCCGGGACAAGGGATGTCTAATGAAAAACTGTTTTTT. It yields the protein CASSVGPIPGQGMSNEKLFF.

The chain has TRBV29-1 and TRBJ1-1; D is undetermined. This CDR3 contains 13 residues. The ends were cut back, 0 bases at V and 4 bases at J, with 9 bases in the middle. Germline CDR1 reads SQVTM; CDR2 reads ANQGSEA. The CDR3 region is CSVEEAGPTEAFF. CDR3 sequence (DNA): TGCAGCGTTGAAGAGGCAGGTCCCACTGAAGCTTTCTTT.

This chain joins TRBV30 and TRBJ2-7; D is unclear. Germline lookup yields CDR1 GTSNPN and CDR2 SVGIG (reference sequence). Trimming removed 0 bases at V and 0 bases at J, with 12 bases between. This CDR3 region has 15 residues. The CDR3, as DNA: TGTGCCTGGAGTGTACCTAGGTCTTACTCCTACGAGCAGTACTTC. This codes for CAWSVPRSYSYEQYF.

The chain joins TRBV19 to TRBJ1-1; possibly TRBD1 for D (5 bases). Trimming took off 6 bases at V and 6 bases at J, with 17 bases between the two ends. The CDR3 loop spans 14 amino acids. CDR1 is LNHDA and CDR2 is SQIVND in the germline V gene (reference sequence). The CDR3 protein is CASSLREGRSEAFF. The CDR3 region has the DNA TGTGCCAGTAGCCTGCGGGAGGGGCGGTCTGAAGCTTTCTTT. Filled out from reference TRBV19 and TRBJ1-1, the complete variable domain reads DGGITQSPKYLFRKEGQNVTLSCEQNLNHDAMYWYRQDPGQGLRLIYYSQIVNDFQKGDIAEGYSVSREKKESFPLTVTSAQKNPTAFYLCASSLREGRSEAFFGQGTRLTVV.

The chain employs TRBV7-9 and TRBJ1-2; D is unresolved. Germline loops: CDR1 SEHNR, CDR2 FQNEAQ (reference sequence). Between the trimmed V and J ends, which lost 5 bases and 4 bases, there was a span of 11 bases. The CDR3 spans 13 residues. The CDR3 DNA reads TGTGCCAGCAGCCAGGATGTGGCCTATGGCTACACCTTC. Encoded protein: CASSQDVAYGYTF.

The V and J genes are TRBV19 and TRBJ1-1, with no clear D. The V end lost 1 base, the J end lost 4 bases, and 22 bases lay between the germline ends. Germline assignment: CDR1 LNHDA and CDR2 SQIVND (reference sequence). This CDR3 spans 18 amino acids. The CDR3 region is CASSIVSGGNPAFTEAFF. The CDR3 DNA is TGTGCCAGTAGTATAGTATCTGGAGGCAACCCCGCGTTCACTGAAGCTTTCTTT.

The gene calls are TRBV7-9 and TRBJ2-7; 13 bases fit TRBD2. The CDR3 loop spans 16 amino acids. Trimming removed 5 bases from V and 4 bases from J; junction bases left unmatched: 8. Germline values: CDR1 SEHNR, CDR2 FQNEAQ (reference sequence). CDR3 residues: CASSPWTSGRYYEQYF. CDR3 in DNA: TGTGCCAGCAGCCCTTGGACTAGCGGGAGATATTACGAGCAGTACTTC.

The chain joins TRBV4-2 to TRBJ2-1; 8 nucleotides align to TRBD2. CDR1 and CDR2 (germline): LGHNA, YNFKEQ. The CDR3 is made up of 15 amino acids. The junction had 10 bases not matched to a gene; V was cut back by 4 bases and J by 8 bases. Written as DNA, the CDR3 is TGTGCCAGCAGCCTACGCGCGGGAGGAAGGGATGAGCAGTTCTTC. It encodes CASSLRAGGRDEQFF.

This clone appeared once. This chain joins TRBV16 and TRBJ2-1; D call uncertain. This CDR3 contains 16 residues. V was pared by 0 bases and J by 2 bases, with 11 bases between. The V gene's germline CDR1 is KGHSY and CDR2 FQNENV. The chain's CDR3 is CASSQSRMTPYNEQFF. In DNA, the CDR3 is TGTGCCAGCAGCCAATCGAGGATGACCCCCTACAATGAGCAGTTCTTC.

The rearrangement joins TRBV19 to TRBJ2-3, with D possibly matching TRBD1 (6 bases). Trimming stripped 4 bases from V and 1 base from J, with 12 bases between. CDR1 is LNHDA, CDR2 SQIVND, per germline (reference sequence). The CDR3 length is 15 residues. Written as DNA, the CDR3 is TGTGCCAGTAGTAGCACAGGGCACCGCACAGATACGCAGTATTTT. Protein: CASSSTGHRTDTQYF.

V and J are TRBV19 and TRBJ2-1, with D tentatively TRBD1 or TRBD2 (5 bases each). The CDR3 has 11 residues. Germline CDR1 reads LNHDA; CDR2 reads SQIVND (reference sequence). V lost 6 bases and J 6 bases, leaving 6 bases between the germline ends. The CDR3 region is CASRRGNEQFF. In DNA, the CDR3 is TGTGCCAGTAGGAGGGGCAATGAGCAGTTCTTC.

This sequence joins TRBV29-1 and TRBJ1-4; D uncertain. The germline CDR1 and CDR2 sequences are SQVTM and ANQGSEA. The CDR3 loop spans 10 amino acids. Trimming took 6 bases from V and 5 from J, leaving 4 bases between them. The CDR3 region is CSVQNEKLFF. Written as DNA, the CDR3 is TGCAGCGTACAAAATGAAAAACTGTTTTTT. The whole variable domain, filled in from reference TRBV29-1 and TRBJ1-4, reads SAVISQKPSRDICQRGTSLTIQCQVDSQVTMMFWYRQQPGQSLTLIATANQGSEATYESGFVIDKFPISRPNLTFSTLTVSNMSPEDSSIYLCSVQNEKLFFGSGTQLSVL.

V and J are TRBV5-1 and TRBJ2-7, with a tentative D call TRBD2 (5 bases). The CDR3 covers 12 residues. Trimming stripped 6 bases from V and 4 bases from J, with 11 bases between. Germline CDR1 SGHRS, CDR2 YFSETQ. The chain's CDR3 is CASTLSGYEQYF. CDR3 nucleotides: TGCGCCAGCACTCTCAGCGGATACGAGCAGTACTTC.

The rearrangement links TRBV27 to TRBJ2-3; D perhaps matches TRBD2 (5 bases). Germline V gene data show CDR1 as MNHEY and CDR2 as SMNVEV (reference sequence). Between the trimmed V and J ends, which lost 8 bases and 0 bases, there was a span of 9 bases. This CDR3 is 13 amino acids long. The CDR3 DNA follows: TGTGCCAGCTTCTCGGGGAGCACAGATACGCAGTATTTT. It codes for CASFSGSTDTQYF.

This chain joins TRBV28 and TRBJ1-1, with D perhaps TRBD1 (5 bases). There are 16 residues in the CDR3. In germline, CDR1 is MDHEN, CDR2 SYDVKM. V lost 1 base to trimming and J lost 1 base, with 13 bases between them. CDR3 protein: CASSLLPGRRNTEAFF. CDR3 coding DNA: TGTGCCAGCAGTTTATTGCCGGGACGGAGGAACACTGAAGCTTTCTTT.

The CDR3 protein is CASSPGPFGQGDLRNTGELFF. In nucleotides, the CDR3 is TGCGCCAGCAGCCCAGGTCCCTTCGGACAGGGGGATTTAAGGAACACCGGGGAGCTGTTTTTT. V and J are TRBV5-1 and TRBJ2-2, with TRBD1 identical over 10 bases. The CDR3 has 21 amino acids. Looked up from germline, CDR1 is SGHRS and CDR2 is YFSETQ. V lost 4 bases to trimming and J lost 1 base; unmatched junction nucleotides: 19.

On this clone: This is likely a read error, given that the CDR3 carries no conserved phenylalanine or tryptophan at its end. Because the CDR3's place on the DNA is in doubt, the DNA is left out and the CDR3 is given as listed by TCRdb. The chain links TRBV7-9 to TRBJ1-1. The CDR3 is 8 residues long, counting both termini. Per germline, CDR1 SEHNR and CDR2 FQNEAQ (reference sequence). CDR3: CASSPLPS.

The chain links TRBV4-1 to TRBJ2-7; 8 nucleotides line up with TRBD1. The CDR3 contains 14 residues. J gave up 3 bases and V 2 bases, and 3 bases lay outside the gene matches. CDR1 MGHRA and CDR2 YSYEKL come from the germline V gene. The CDR3 coding sequence is TGCGCCAGCAGCCAAAGGACAGGGTACTACGAGCAGTACTTC. It yields the protein CASSQRTGYYEQYF.

The rearrangement links TRBV2 to TRBJ2-7, with 10 nucleotides matching TRBD1. This CDR3 is built from 14 residues. Germline V gene lookup returns CDR1 SNHLY and CDR2 FYNNEI. With 7 bases clipped from V and 5 bases from J, the junction kept 8 bases outside the gene matches. The CDR3 sequence: CASKGQGGWDEQYF. The CDR3 bases are TGTGCCAGCAAAGGACAGGGGGGTTGGGACGAGCAGTACTTC.

The V gene is TRBV7-9, the J gene TRBJ2-1; D gene uncertain. Trimming stripped 3 bases from V and 10 bases from J, with 19 bases between. The CDR3 is 15 amino acids. Germline values: CDR1 SEHNR, CDR2 FQNEAQ (reference sequence). The CDR3 bases are TGTGCCAGCAGCTTGGAACGGAGCTACAATGAGGAGCAGTTCTTC. This translates into CASSLERSYNEEQFF.

The chain is built from TRBV5-4 and TRBJ2-7; 7 bases are shared with TRBD2. Trimming at V came to 1 base and at J to 1 base, leaving 5 bases not matched to a gene. In germline, CDR1 is SGHNT, CDR2 YYREEE (reference sequence). This CDR3 comprises 15 residues. This CDR3 is CASSLWGTKSYEQYF. The CDR3 bases are TGTGCCAGCAGCTTGTGGGGGACTAAATCCTACGAGCAGTACTTC. The complete variable domain, with remaining parts taken from reference TRBV5-4 and TRBJ2-7, reads ETGVTQSPTHLIKTRGQQVTLRCSSQSGHNTVSWYQQALGQGPQFIFQYYREEENGRGNFPPRFSGLQFPNYSSELNVNALELDDSALYLCASSLWGTKSYEQYFGPGTRLTVT.

This chain's CDR3 is CSGLAGGSYEQYF. The DNA for the CDR3 is TGCAGCGGACTAGCGGGAGGCTCCTACGAGCAGTACTTC. The chain is built from TRBV29-1 and TRBJ2-7; TRBD2 matches 13 bases. Unmatched junction bases numbered 0, after V lost 7 bases and J lost 0 bases. Germline V gene lookup returns CDR1 SQVTM and CDR2 ANQGSEA. The CDR3 has 13 amino acids.

The rearrangement links TRBV2 to TRBJ2-7; no reliable D call. Germline values: CDR1 SNHLY, CDR2 FYNNEI. V was clipped by 6 bases and J by 2 bases, with 14 bases between them. This CDR3 contains 14 residues. CDR3 region: CASSPGPLPYEQYF. CDR3 DNA sequence: TGTGCCAGCAGCCCTGGCCCTCTTCCCTACGAGCAGTACTTC.

The chain carries TRBV5-6 and TRBJ2-5; 9 positions agree with TRBD1. CDR3 size: 15 residues. Trimming removed 3 bases from V and 0 bases from J; junction bases left unmatched: 3. Looked up from germline, CDR1 is SGHDT and CDR2 is YYEEEE. The CDR3, as DNA: TGTGCCAGCAGCTGGACAGGGGCCCACCAAGAGACCCAGTACTTC. Protein: CASSWTGAHQETQYF.